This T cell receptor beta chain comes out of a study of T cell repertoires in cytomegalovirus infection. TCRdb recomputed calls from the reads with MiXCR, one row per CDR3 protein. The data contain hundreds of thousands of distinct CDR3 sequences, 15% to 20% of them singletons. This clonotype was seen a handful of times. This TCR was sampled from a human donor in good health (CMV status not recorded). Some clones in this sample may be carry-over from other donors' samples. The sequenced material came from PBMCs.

The CDR3 nucleotides are TGTGCCAGCTCACCACCTGGACAATACCAAGAGACCCAGTACTTC. Protein product: CASSPPGQYQETQYF. The chain is built from TRBV18 and TRBJ2-5, with D possibly being TRBD1 (5 bases). The CDR3 sequence is 15 residues long. Looked up from germline, CDR1 is KGHSH and CDR2 is LQKENI. V lost 0 bases and J lost 0, with 8 bases in between.